Described below is a single T cell receptor beta chain sequence and its context. As yet, its antigen is unknown. A junction boundary mismatches the germline segment, possibly from a read error. Specified treatment: oral pan-JAK inhibitor, 5-10 mg twice daily. The CDR3 contains 13 residues. The germline V gene has CDR1 MGHDK and CDR2 SYGVNS. After isolation, RNA underwent reverse transcription to generate cDNA as the sequencing template. The table came from immunoSEQ multiplex PCR; TCRdb's copy has only in-frame clones and leaves some out. The table includes some 190,000 clones, about 47% detected once. These data are taken from a study of CD8+ T cells in alopecia areata. Study-level results: Lesional scalp displayed greater clonality than normal scalp, most notably in alopecia totalis/universalis.

Sequencing was performed on CD8+ T cells sorted from blood, taken between weeks 51 and 54, from a patient treated with tofacitinib. The TCR comes from a human donor with alopecia areata. The chain employs TRBV25-1 and TRBJ2-7, with D perhaps being TRBD1 or TRBD2 (5 bases each). CDR3 DNA sequence: TGTGCCAGCTCGCGGGCAGGGAGCCCTCATTGGAACTTC. It is translated as CASSRAGSPHWNF.